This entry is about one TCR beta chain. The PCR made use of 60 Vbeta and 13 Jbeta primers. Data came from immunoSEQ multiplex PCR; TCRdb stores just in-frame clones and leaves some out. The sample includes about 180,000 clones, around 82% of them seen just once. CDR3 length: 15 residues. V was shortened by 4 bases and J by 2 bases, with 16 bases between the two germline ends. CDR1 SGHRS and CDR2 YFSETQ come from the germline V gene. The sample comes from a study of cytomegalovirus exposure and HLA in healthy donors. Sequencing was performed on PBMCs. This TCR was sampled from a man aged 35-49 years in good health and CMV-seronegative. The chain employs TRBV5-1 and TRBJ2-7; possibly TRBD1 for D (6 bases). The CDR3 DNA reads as TGCGCCAGCAGCACTGCAGGACAGCAGACCTACGAGCAGTACTTC. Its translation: CASSTAGQQTYEQYF.